What follows are 11 T cell receptor beta chains derived from one specimen sequenced in a study of type 1 regulatory T cells. MiXCR, applied by TCRdb to the reads, yields one record per CDR3 protein. The sample lists over 55,000 distinct CDR3 sequences, around 57% occurring once. Which antigens these TCRs recognize remains unknown. The sequencing input was cultured T cells, either the whole culture or a sorted T cell fraction (not recorded which). Noted subset: Tr1-enriched cell product generated in vitro against host alloantigens. The receptors derive from a human donor in good health.

The gene calls are TRBV19 and TRBJ2-5; 10 positions agree with TRBD1. The CDR3 is 12 residues long. The V and J ends lost 10 bases and 5 bases, in that order; junction bases with no gene match: 4. Germline CDR1 is LNHDA and CDR2 is SQIVND (reference sequence). The CDR3 region has the DNA TGTGCCACCGGGACAGGGGAGGAGACCCAGTACTTC. This sequence encodes CATGTGEETQYF.

The CDR3 bases are TGCAGTGCTAGGTCCACAGGGCCCACAGATACGCAGTATTTT. Translated: CSARSTGPTDTQYF. The chain carries TRBV20-1 and TRBJ2-3; possible D gene TRBD1, 6 bases. Germline assignment: CDR1 DFQATT and CDR2 SNEGSKA (reference sequence). Trimming removed 3 bases at V and 2 bases at J, with 12 bases between. The CDR3 runs to 14 residues.

The J gene is TRBJ1-1, the V gene TRBV28, with 7 bases fitting TRBD1. V was pared by 2 bases and J by 0 bases, with 3 bases of the junction left unmatched. This CDR3 region has 15 residues. Germline V CDR1 and CDR2: MDHEN, SYDVKM. In DNA form, the CDR3 reads TGTGCCAGCAGTTTACCGGGACAGTTGAACACTGAAGCTTTCTTT. It specifies CASSLPGQLNTEAFF.

The chain combines TRBV6-1 with TRBJ2-7; a weak D match, TRBD2 (6 bases). CDR1 is MNHNS, CDR2 SASEGT, per germline. The CDR3 is 14 amino acids. Trimming stripped 10 bases from V and 3 bases from J, with 19 bases between. In nucleotides, the CDR3 is TGTGCCATCCTTGCAGCGGGTTGGGGCTACGAGCAGTACTTC. Its protein product is CAILAAGWGYEQYF.

This clonotype appeared a single time. V is TRBV20-1 and J is TRBJ2-5; 7 bases line up with TRBD2. V was pared by 0 bases and J by 3 bases, with 16 bases of the junction left unmatched. This CDR3 spans 18 amino acids. Germline V gives CDR1 DFQATT, CDR2 SNEGSKA (reference sequence). The CDR3 protein is CSARDFISASSGKETQYF. CDR3 in DNA: TGCAGTGCTAGAGATTTTATATCGGCGTCTAGCGGTAAAGAGACCCAGTACTTC.

Comments on this clonotype: Germline is not matched at one junction end, which may reflect a read error. The gene calls are TRBV12-3 or TRBV12-4 and TRBJ2-7, with no clear D. The CDR3 runs to 12 residues. The CDR3 reads CASNLGIYEQYF. CDR3 DNA: TGTGCCAGCAATTTAGGCATCTACGAGCAGTACTTC.

The gene calls are TRBV6-6 and TRBJ1-1, with a tentative D call TRBD1 (5 bases). The CDR3 length is 12 residues. V was shortened by 5 bases and J by 1 base, with 5 bases between the two germline ends. Germline assignment: CDR1 MNHNY and CDR2 SVGAGI (reference sequence). The DNA of the CDR3 is TGTGCCAGCAGTGGGGGGAACACTGAAGCTTTCTTT. It translates to CASSGGNTEAFF.

This clonotype was found a few times. The chain employs TRBV7-2 and TRBJ2-2, with D possibly TRBD2 on 5 matching bases. The V gene's germline CDR1 is SGHTA and CDR2 FQGNSA. Trimming shortened V by 5 bases and J by 6 bases, and 16 bases separated the two germline ends. The CDR3 is 15 residues long. The CDR3 DNA sequence: TGTGCCAGCAGCCTAACTAGGATGGGTCCCGGGGAGCTGTTTTTT. Translating it yields CASSLTRMGPGELFF.

The chain is built from TRBV27 and TRBJ2-1; weak D call: TRBD1 (6 bases). The germline gives CDR1 MNHEY, CDR2 SMNVEV (reference sequence). This CDR3 region has 15 residues. V was shortened by 3 bases and J by 10 bases, with 19 bases between the two germline ends. This chain's CDR3 is CASSFDRQVQPEQFF. The DNA of the CDR3 is TGTGCCAGCAGTTTCGACCGACAGGTTCAACCCGAGCAGTTCTTC.

Regarding this clonotype: Germline is not matched at one junction end, which may reflect a read error. The V and J genes are TRBV20-1 and TRBJ1-5; TRBD1 agrees at 8 bases. In germline, CDR1 is DFQATT, CDR2 SNEGSKA (reference sequence). This CDR3 has 15 amino acids. CDR3 region: CSAQDREESNQHQHF. The CDR3 DNA reads TGCAGTGCTCAGGACAGGGAAGAGAGCAATCAGCACCAGCATTTT.

The chain couples TRBV7-9 to TRBJ1-2; D is perhaps TRBD1 (5 bases). Germline V gene sequence: CDR1 SEHNR, CDR2 FQNEAQ (reference sequence). The CDR3 length is 13 residues. Trimming removed 5 bases from V and 4 bases from J, with 11 bases in between. CDR3 protein: CASSPPGFYGYTF. CDR3 in DNA: TGTGCCAGCAGCCCACCAGGGTTCTATGGCTACACCTTC.